What follows are 21 T cell receptor beta chains derived from one specimen sequenced in a study of T-cell reconstitution after alpha-beta-depleted transplantation in children. The TCRbeta library was prepared with unique molecular identifiers. From the PCR reads, TCRdb called clonotypes with MiXCR, one entry per CDR3 protein. The data contain under 850,000 distinct CDR3 sequences, less than 15% of them seen just once; the ten biggest clones take up around 0.79%. Source: PBMCs, taken before TCRalphabeta/CD19-depleted stem cell transplant. These receptors were obtained from a girl aged 2 to 9 with congenital amegakaryocytic thrombocytopenia, due to receive a stem cell transplant.

This clonotype was seen only a few times. V gene TRBV5-1 combines with J gene TRBJ1-1, with a tentative D call TRBD1 (5 bases). Looked up from germline, CDR1 is SGHRS and CDR2 is YFSETQ. This CDR3 region has 12 residues. V was shortened by 6 bases and J by 0 bases, with 6 bases between the two germline ends. DNA of the CDR3: TGCGCCAGCATGGGGGTGAACACTGAAGCTTTCTTT. Encoded protein: CASMGVNTEAFF.

This clonotype occurred a few times. The V and J genes are TRBV12-3 or TRBV12-4 and TRBJ2-4; maybe TRBD1 (6 bases). Trimming removed 8 bases at V and 5 bases at J, with 13 bases between. The CDR3 consists of 13 residues. The CDR3: CASRQENQNIQYF. CDR3 DNA sequence: TGTGCCAGCCGACAGGAAAACCAAAACATTCAGTACTTC.

This clonotype was seen only a few times. The J gene is TRBJ2-3, the V gene TRBV29-1, with D maybe TRBD2 (5 bases). CDR1 is SQVTM and CDR2 is ANQGSEA in the germline V gene. Trimming removed 5 bases at V and 2 bases at J, with 17 bases between. The length of the CDR3 is 15 residues. CDR3: CSVKPGAEITDTQYF. The DNA of the CDR3 is TGCAGCGTTAAACCTGGAGCGGAGATCACAGATACGCAGTATTTT.

For this clonotype: This clone may be a read error of a much larger clone one base away. The chain employs TRBV20-1 and TRBJ2-1; no clear D. Germline-derived CDR1 and CDR2 are DFQATT and SNEGSKA (reference sequence). The CDR3 has 16 amino acids. Written as DNA, the CDR3 is TGCTGTGCTAGTAAGACTGGCGGCAGCTCCTACAATGAGCAGTTCTTC. Encoded protein: CCASKTGGSSYNEQFF.

The V call is TRBV7-9, the J call TRBJ2-7; D is unclear. The CDR3 has 14 amino acids. Per the germline V gene, CDR1 is SEHNR and CDR2 is FQNEAQ (reference sequence). Trimming shortened V by 1 base and J by 7 bases, and 14 bases separated the two germline ends. The CDR3 sequence: CASSLESLAFEQYF. Written as DNA, the CDR3 is TGTGCCAGCAGCTTAGAGTCACTTGCTTTTGAGCAGTACTTC.

Many counts were recorded for this clonotype. CDR3 DNA sequence: TGCAGTGCTAGAGACGGGACAGGAGCAGATACGCAGTATTTT. Its protein is CSARDGTGADTQYF. The rearrangement links TRBV20-1 to TRBJ2-3, with 8 bases identical to TRBD1. The ends lost 0 bases at V and 4 bases at J; junction bases unmatched: 3. Germline CDR1 DFQATT, CDR2 SNEGSKA (reference sequence). The CDR3 totals 14 residues.

This clonotype was found many times. V and J are TRBV20-1 and TRBJ1-2, with D possibly TRBD1 on 5 matching bases. V lost 4 bases and J 5 bases, leaving 17 bases between the germline ends. CDR3 length: 14 residues. CDR1 and CDR2 (germline): DFQATT, SNEGSKA (reference sequence). The CDR3 spells CSATGAEIGYGYTF. CDR3 coding DNA: TGCAGTGCTACCGGGGCAGAAATAGGGTATGGCTACACCTTC.

In its sample, this clonotype was seen many times. This chain links TRBV7-9 with TRBJ2-7; 8 bases match TRBD2. CDR3 size: 15 residues. Germline V gives CDR1 SEHNR, CDR2 FQNEAQ (reference sequence). J gave up 5 bases and V 2 bases, and 8 bases lay outside the gene matches. CDR3 nucleotides: TGTGCCAGCAGCTTAATCGGCGGGAGGTTCAACGAGCAGTACTTC. It specifies CASSLIGGRFNEQYF. Complete variable domain (other parts from reference TRBV7-9 and TRBJ2-7): DTGVSQNPRHKITKRGQNVTFRCDPISEHNRLYWYRQTLGQGPEFLTYFQNEAQLEKSRLLSDRFSAERPKGSFSTLEIQRTEQGDSAMYLCASSLIGGRFNEQYFGPGTRLTVT.

This clonotype was observed at least ten times. The J gene is TRBJ2-7, the V gene TRBV12-3 or TRBV12-4; a weak D match, TRBD2 (5 bases). CDR3 length: 11 amino acids. Between the trimmed V and J ends, which lost 6 bases and 5 bases, there was a span of 8 bases. The CDR3 DNA reads as TGTGCCAGCAGCTGGGGAGACGAGCAGTACTTC. It encodes CASSWGDEQYF.

The sample holds many counts of this clonotype. This sequence joins TRBV6-5 and TRBJ2-6; TRBD1 matches at 7 bases. The germline gives CDR1 MNHEY, CDR2 SVGAGI. V lost 0 bases and J lost 4; bases outside the gene matches: 6. The CDR3 is 17 amino acids. CDR3 sequence reads: CASSYSLTGTGANVLTF. The DNA for the CDR3 is TGTGCCAGCAGTTACTCCTTGACAGGGACCGGGGCCAACGTCCTGACTTTC.

Ten or more counts support this clonotype. The rearrangement uses TRBV5-1 and TRBJ1-1; 8 positions agree with TRBD1. The V and J ends lost 3 bases and 10 bases, in that order; junction bases with no gene match: 11. Germline CDR1 is SGHRS and CDR2 is YFSETQ. The CDR3 consists of 14 residues. CDR3 protein: CASSSTGQGATAFF. The CDR3 nucleotides read TGCGCCAGCAGCTCAACCGGGCAGGGGGCGACAGCTTTCTTT.

The chain combines TRBV5-5 with TRBJ2-1, with 10 bases that match TRBD2. The V gene's germline CDR1 is SGHKS and CDR2 YYEKEE (reference sequence). The CDR3 loop spans 15 amino acids. With 3 bases clipped from V and 8 bases from J, the junction kept 8 bases outside the gene matches. CDR3 bases: TGTGCCAGCAGCTGGGGACTAGCGCTGTGGGATGAGCAGTTCTTC. Translation: CASSWGLALWDEQFF.

The chain is built from TRBV5-1 and TRBJ2-5; possibly TRBD1 or TRBD2 for D (5 bases each). Germline CDR1 SGHRS, CDR2 YFSETQ. There are 15 residues in the CDR3. Trimming took off 2 bases at V and 5 bases at J, with 16 bases between the two ends. CDR3 sequence reads: CASSFVRGVEETQYF. The DNA of the CDR3 is TGCGCCAGCAGCTTCGTTAGAGGGGTAGAGGAGACCCAGTACTTC.

This clonotype was observed at least ten times. V and J are TRBV20-1 and TRBJ2-2, with 8 nucleotides matching TRBD1. V dropped 6 bases and J dropped 3; count of bases not matched to a gene: 3. The CDR3 extends over 13 amino acids. From germline, CDR1 is DFQATT and CDR2 SNEGSKA (reference sequence). The CDR3 spells CSARTGHTGELFF. For the CDR3, the DNA is TGCAGTGCGAGGACAGGGCACACCGGGGAGCTGTTTTTT.

The chain links TRBV12-3 or TRBV12-4 to TRBJ2-5, with a weak D call TRBD2 (5 bases). V lost 9 bases, J lost 6 bases, and 14 bases lay in between. This CDR3 comprises 12 residues. CDR3 in amino acids: CASEGTPKTQYF. CDR3 DNA sequence: TGTGCCAGTGAGGGTACTCCCAAGACCCAGTACTTC.

This clonotype was recorded many times. J is TRBJ1-1 and V is TRBV12-3 or TRBV12-4; 7 nucleotides match TRBD1. The length of the CDR3 is 14 residues. V gave up 4 bases and J gave up 2 bases; unmatched junction bases: 4. The CDR3 nucleotides are TGTGCCAGCAGTTGGGACAGAGGAAACACTGAAGCTTTCTTT. As protein: CASSWDRGNTEAFF.

This clonotype was seen ten or more times. The V call is TRBV7-9, the J call TRBJ2-3; 9 bases match TRBD2. This CDR3 comprises 14 residues. Losses at the gene ends were 5 bases for V and 6 bases for J; bases not matched to a gene: 6. The germline CDR1 and CDR2 sequences are SEHNR and FQNEAQ (reference sequence). The CDR3 region has the DNA TGTGCCAGCAGCCCCATTGGGACTAGCGATACGCAGTATTTT. This sequence encodes CASSPIGTSDTQYF.

This clonotype was found many times. V usage is TRBV28 and J usage is TRBJ2-1, with 9 bases matching TRBD2. Germline V gene data show CDR1 as MDHEN and CDR2 as SYDVKM. The V and J ends lost 3 bases and 8 bases, in that order; junction bases with no gene match: 11. The CDR3 totals 16 residues. CDR3 region: CASSFGRAGGPDEQFF. CDR3 nucleotides: TGTGCCAGCAGTTTCGGGAGAGCGGGAGGTCCCGATGAGCAGTTCTTC. The variable domain in full, with the rest retrieved from reference TRBV28 and TRBJ2-1, is DVKVTQSSRYLVKRTGEKVFLECVQDMDHENMFWYRQDPGLGLRLIYFSYDVKMKEKGDIPEGYSVSREKKERFSLILESASTNQTSMYLCASSFGRAGGPDEQFFGPGTRLTVL.

This clonotype was observed a handful of times. The rearrangement links TRBV5-1 to TRBJ2-5; no clear D gene. Germline V lookup: CDR1 SGHRS, CDR2 YFSETQ. V lost 0 bases, J lost 5 bases, and 8 bases lay in between. CDR3 length: 13 amino acids. In nucleotides, the CDR3 is TGCGCCAGCAGCTTGGACCCCTCGGAGACCCAGTACTTC. This encodes CASSLDPSETQYF.

This clonotype was detected only a few times. The rearrangement joins TRBV3-1 to TRBJ2-5; D is perhaps TRBD1 or TRBD2 (5 bases each). V lost 1 base to trimming and J lost 4 bases, with 10 bases between them. Germline loops: CDR1 LGHDT, CDR2 YNNKEL (reference sequence). The CDR3 loop spans 14 amino acids. The CDR3 sequence: CASSQGEGTETQYF. The CDR3, as DNA: TGTGCCAGCAGCCAAGGAGAAGGGACAGAGACCCAGTACTTC.

This clonotype was seen ten or more times. The V and J genes are TRBV6-5 and TRBJ1-1, with a tentative D call TRBD1 (5 bases). The CDR3 spans 17 residues. V shed 2 bases and J shed 1 base, with 17 bases lying between them. CDR1 is MNHEY, CDR2 SVGAGI, per germline. DNA of the CDR3: TGTGCCAGCAGTTACGTTTCAGGGTTCGGCCAGAACACTGAAGCTTTCTTT. This encodes CASSYVSGFGQNTEAFF.